The entry that follows covers one TCR beta chain sequence. This clone was detected only a few times. The clone's antigen remains unknown. No per-base quality is available; no much larger clone lies one base away. Collaborating institutions collected whole blood in K2EDTA tubes following their own protocols. For TCRbeta analysis, collaborators shipped samples in one of three forms: frozen whole blood, isolated PBMCs, or DNA extracted from either of those sample types. The immunoSEQ Assay, a bias-controlled multiplex PCR, was used to amplify TCRbeta CDR3 regions from genomic DNA. The published analysis was carried out like this. The number of nucleated cells in each sample was estimated by amplification of reference gene primers within the assay. To quantify the absolute abundance of each unique TCRbeta CDR3 rearrangement, sequence reads were collapsed and filtered. For each sample, productive Simpson clonality was calculated by taking the square root of Simpson's diversity index across productive rearrangements. TCRdb holds this immuneACCESS table with in-frame rearrangements only. Some clones are missing; in checked studies, unresolved V genes explain under half, and the rest has no known cause. The V and J calls and clone size were taken over from that table, and D and trimming were inferred from the DNA. The sample profile shows about 160,000 clones; 70% to 80% of them were found once. Clones ranked in the top ten supply 7% to 9% of the sample.

This specimen comes from a study of blood T cell repertoires in COVID-19 (dated by TCRdb to the early 2020s). In the study overall: The collaborator samples originated in the United States, Italy and Spain and spanned the acute and convalescent phases of COVID-19. The material from the prospective study consisted of cDNA or gDNA derived from T cells, B-cell-depleted T cells, or PBMCs. The dataset comprised deeply sampled blood TCRbeta repertoires from subjects exposed to, actively infected with, or recovered from COVID-19. A freely available public database, intended as a resource for researchers studying the immune response to SARS-CoV-2, is where the repertoires were released. Samples came from the ongoing ImmuneRACE study (first 160 participants) plus 1,254 subjects from 6 global collaborators. The sample metadata nearly always contained a de-identified subject ID, COVID-19 status, age in years and sex. Where available, HLA class I and class II types were obtained from metadata supplied by the sample provider rather than from assay-based typing.

Reading the germline V gene gives CDR1 SGHNT and CDR2 YENEEA. The CDR3 runs 13 residues from the cysteine to the phenylalanine. CDR3 DNA is the only sequence kept; it has 39 bases, read in frame from the first base. The junction shows trimming of 2 bases on V and 6 bases on J, and the gene matches do not reach 2 bases of it. Study-level results and caveats: The quantity of clinical and demographic metadata differed by source and by participant and was supplied without curation.

The TCR originated in a man aged 55 to 70 with acute or convalescent COVID-19. The sample comprised peripheral blood. The chain is assembled from TRBV11-3 and TRBJ1-2; 8 nucleotides in the junction match TRBD1. The CDR3 region reads CASSLSGGHGYTF. Read as DNA, the sequence is TGTGCCAGCAGCTTATCAGGGGGCCATGGCTACACCTTC.